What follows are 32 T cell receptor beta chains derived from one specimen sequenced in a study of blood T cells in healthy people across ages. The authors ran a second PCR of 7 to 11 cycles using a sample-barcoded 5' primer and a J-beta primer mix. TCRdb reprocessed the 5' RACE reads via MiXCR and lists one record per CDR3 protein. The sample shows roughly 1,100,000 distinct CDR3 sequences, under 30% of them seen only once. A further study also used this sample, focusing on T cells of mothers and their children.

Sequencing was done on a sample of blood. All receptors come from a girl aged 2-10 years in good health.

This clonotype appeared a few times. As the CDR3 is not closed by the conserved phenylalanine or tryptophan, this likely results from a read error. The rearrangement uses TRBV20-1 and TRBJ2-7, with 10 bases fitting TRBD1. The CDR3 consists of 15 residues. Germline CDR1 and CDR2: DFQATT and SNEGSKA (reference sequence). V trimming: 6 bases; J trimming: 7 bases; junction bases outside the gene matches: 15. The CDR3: CSARFPGQGMGEQYL. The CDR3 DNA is TGCAGTGCAAGGTTTCCGGGACAGGGGATGGGGGAGCAGTACCTC.

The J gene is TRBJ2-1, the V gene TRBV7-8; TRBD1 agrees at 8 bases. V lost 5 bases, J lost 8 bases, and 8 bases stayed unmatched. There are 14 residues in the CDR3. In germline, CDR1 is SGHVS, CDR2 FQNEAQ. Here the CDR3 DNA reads TGTGCCAGCAGCCTCGGACAGGGTGGACATGAGCAGTTCTTC. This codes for CASSLGQGGHEQFF. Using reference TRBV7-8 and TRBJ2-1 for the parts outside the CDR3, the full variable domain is GAGVSQSPRYKVAKRGQDVALRCDPISGHVSLFWYQQALGQGPEFLTYFQNEAQLDKSGLPSDRFFAERPEGSVSTLKIQRTQQEDSAVYLCASSLGQGGHEQFFGPGTRLTVL.

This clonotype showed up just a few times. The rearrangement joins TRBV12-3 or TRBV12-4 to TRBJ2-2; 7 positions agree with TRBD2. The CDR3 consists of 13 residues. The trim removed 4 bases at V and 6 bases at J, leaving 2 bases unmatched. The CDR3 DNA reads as TGTGCCAGCAGTTCAGGACTAGCCGGGGAGCTGTTTTTT. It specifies CASSSGLAGELFF.

The CDR3 region has the DNA TGTGCCAGCAGTGCTATAGCGGGGGGTCAAGAGACCCAGTACTTC. It encodes CASSAIAGGQETQYF. The chain carries TRBV25-1 and TRBJ2-5; 10 bases match TRBD2. This CDR3 region has 15 residues. Germline CDR1 reads MGHDK; CDR2 reads SYGVNS. Trimming cost V 4 bases and J 2 bases; bases outside gene matches: 4.

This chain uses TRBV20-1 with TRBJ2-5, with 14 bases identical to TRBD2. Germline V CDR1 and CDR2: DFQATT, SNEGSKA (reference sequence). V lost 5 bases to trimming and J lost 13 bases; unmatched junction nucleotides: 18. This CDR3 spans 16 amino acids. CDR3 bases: TGCAGTGCTTCCGGGACTAGCGGGAGAGACGTCAACGAGCGGTACTTC. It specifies CSASGTSGRDVNERYF.

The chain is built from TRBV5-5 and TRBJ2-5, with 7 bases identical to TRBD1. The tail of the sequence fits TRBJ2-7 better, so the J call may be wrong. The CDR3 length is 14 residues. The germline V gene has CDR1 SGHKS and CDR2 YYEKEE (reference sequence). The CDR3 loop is CASTRTGLTYEQYF. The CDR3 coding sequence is TGTGCCAGCACCCGGACAGGTCTTACCTACGAGCAGTACTTC.

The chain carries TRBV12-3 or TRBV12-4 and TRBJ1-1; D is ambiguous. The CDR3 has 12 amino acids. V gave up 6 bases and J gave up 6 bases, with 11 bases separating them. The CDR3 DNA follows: TGTGCCAGCAGGTTCCTGGTCGCTGAAGCTTTCTTT. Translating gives CASRFLVAEAFF.

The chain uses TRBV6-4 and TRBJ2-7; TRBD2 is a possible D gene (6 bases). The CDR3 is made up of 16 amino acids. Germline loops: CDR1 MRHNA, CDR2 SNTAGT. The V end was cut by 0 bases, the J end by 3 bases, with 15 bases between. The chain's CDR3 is CASSDSLGGSIYEQYF. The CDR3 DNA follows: TGTGCCAGCAGTGACTCACTCGGAGGGTCAATCTACGAGCAGTACTTC.

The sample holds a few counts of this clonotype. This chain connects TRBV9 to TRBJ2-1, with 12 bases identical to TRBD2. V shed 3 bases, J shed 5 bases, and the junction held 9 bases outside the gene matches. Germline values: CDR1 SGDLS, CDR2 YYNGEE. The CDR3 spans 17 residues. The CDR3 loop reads CASSAGSRLAGDNEQFF. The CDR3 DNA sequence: TGTGCCAGCAGCGCCGGCAGCCGACTAGCGGGAGACAATGAGCAGTTCTTC.

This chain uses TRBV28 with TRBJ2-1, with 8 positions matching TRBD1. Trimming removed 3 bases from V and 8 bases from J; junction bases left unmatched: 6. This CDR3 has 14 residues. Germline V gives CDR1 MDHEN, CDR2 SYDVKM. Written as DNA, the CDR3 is TGTGCCAGCAGTTTGTCGGGGACAGGAGATGAGCAGTTCTTC. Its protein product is CASSLSGTGDEQFF. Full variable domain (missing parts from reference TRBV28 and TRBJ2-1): DVKVTQSSRYLVKRTGEKVFLECVQDMDHENMFWYRQDPGLGLRLIYFSYDVKMKEKGDIPEGYSVSREKKERFSLILESASTNQTSMYLCASSLSGTGDEQFFGPGTRLTVL.

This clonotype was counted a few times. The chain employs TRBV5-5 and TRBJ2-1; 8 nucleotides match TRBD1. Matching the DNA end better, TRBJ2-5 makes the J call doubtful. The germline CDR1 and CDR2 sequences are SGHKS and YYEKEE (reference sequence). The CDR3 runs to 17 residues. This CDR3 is CASSPPGQGVGGKTQYF. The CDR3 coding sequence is TGTGCCAGCAGCCCTCCCGGACAGGGCGTGGGGGGTAAGACCCAGTACTTC.

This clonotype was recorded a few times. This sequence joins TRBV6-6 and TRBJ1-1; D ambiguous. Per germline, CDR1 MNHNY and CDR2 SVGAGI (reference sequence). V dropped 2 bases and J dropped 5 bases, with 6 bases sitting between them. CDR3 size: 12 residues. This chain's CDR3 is CASSYRDTEAFF. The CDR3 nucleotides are TGTGCCAGCAGTTACAGGGATACTGAAGCTTTCTTT.

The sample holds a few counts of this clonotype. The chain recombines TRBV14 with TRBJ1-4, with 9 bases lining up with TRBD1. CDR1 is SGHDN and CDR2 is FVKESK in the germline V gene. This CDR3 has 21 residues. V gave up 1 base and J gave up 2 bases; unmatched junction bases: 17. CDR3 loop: CASSQVIHRDRVRGTNEKLFF. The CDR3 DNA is TGTGCCAGCAGCCAAGTGATACACCGGGACAGGGTCCGCGGGACTAATGAAAAACTGTTTTTT.

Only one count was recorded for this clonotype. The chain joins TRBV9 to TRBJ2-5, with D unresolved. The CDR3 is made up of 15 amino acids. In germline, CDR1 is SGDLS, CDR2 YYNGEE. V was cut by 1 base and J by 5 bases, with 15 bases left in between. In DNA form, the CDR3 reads TGTGCCAGCAGCGTAACCACCGGTTATATGGAGACCCAGTACTTC. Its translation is CASSVTTGYMETQYF.

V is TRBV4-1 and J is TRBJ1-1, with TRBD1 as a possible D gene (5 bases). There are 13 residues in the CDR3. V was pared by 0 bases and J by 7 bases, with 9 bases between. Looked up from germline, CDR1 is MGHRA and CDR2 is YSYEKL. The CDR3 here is CASSQDPGVEAFF. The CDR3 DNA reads TGCGCCAGCAGCCAAGATCCGGGGGTTGAAGCTTTCTTT.

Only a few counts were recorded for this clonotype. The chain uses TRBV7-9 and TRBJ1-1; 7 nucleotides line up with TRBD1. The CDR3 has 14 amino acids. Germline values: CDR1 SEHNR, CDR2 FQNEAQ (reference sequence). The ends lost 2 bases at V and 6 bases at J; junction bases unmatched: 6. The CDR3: CASSLTGVLAEAFF. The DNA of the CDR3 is TGTGCCAGCAGCTTAACAGGGGTCCTCGCTGAAGCTTTCTTT.

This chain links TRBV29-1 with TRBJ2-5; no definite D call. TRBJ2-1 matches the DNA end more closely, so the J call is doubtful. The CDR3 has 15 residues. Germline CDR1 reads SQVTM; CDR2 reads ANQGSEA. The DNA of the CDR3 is TGCAGCGCTCTATTAGACTCAGTAGGTTTCAATGAGCAGTTCTTC. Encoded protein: CSALLDSVGFNEQFF.

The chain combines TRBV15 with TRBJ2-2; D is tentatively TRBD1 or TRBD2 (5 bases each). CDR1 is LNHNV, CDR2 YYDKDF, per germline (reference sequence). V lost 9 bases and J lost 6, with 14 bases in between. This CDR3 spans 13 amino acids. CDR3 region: CATNRDLSGELFF. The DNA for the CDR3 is TGTGCCACAAACCGGGACCTCTCCGGGGAGCTGTTTTTT.

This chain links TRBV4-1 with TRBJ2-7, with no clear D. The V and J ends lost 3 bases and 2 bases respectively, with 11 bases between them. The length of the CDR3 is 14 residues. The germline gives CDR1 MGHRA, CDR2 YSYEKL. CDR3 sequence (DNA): TGCGCCAGCAGCCAGCTTACTGGAACCTACGAGCAGTACTTC. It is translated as CASSQLTGTYEQYF.

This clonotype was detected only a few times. DNA of the CDR3: TGTGCCAGCAGTGAAATCCGGACAGCTAATGAAAAACTGTTTTTT. Residues: CASSEIRTANEKLFF. The chain combines TRBV2 with TRBJ1-4; TRBD1 might be the D (6 bases). The CDR3 is 15 residues long. From germline, CDR1 is SNHLY and CDR2 FYNNEI. Deletions cut 2 bases from V and 3 bases from J, with 10 bases between.

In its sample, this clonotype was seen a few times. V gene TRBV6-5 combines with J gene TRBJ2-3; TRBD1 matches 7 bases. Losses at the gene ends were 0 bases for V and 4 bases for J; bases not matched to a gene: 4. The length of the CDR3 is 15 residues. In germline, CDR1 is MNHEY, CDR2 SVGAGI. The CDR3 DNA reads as TGTGCCAGCAGTTACTCGACAGGGTGGGCAGATACGCAGTATTTT. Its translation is CASSYSTGWADTQYF.

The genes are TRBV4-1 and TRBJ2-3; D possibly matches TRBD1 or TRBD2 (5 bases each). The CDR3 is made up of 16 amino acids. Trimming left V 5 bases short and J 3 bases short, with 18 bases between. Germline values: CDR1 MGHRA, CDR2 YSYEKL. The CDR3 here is CASSTRFGGATDTQYF. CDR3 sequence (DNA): TGCGCCAGCAGCACCCGTTTTGGGGGAGCAACAGATACGCAGTATTTT.

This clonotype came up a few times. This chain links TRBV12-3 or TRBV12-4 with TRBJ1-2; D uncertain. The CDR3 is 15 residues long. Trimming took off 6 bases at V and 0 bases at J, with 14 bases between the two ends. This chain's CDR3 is CASSLLREANYGYTF. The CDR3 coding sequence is TGTGCCAGCAGCCTGCTGCGGGAGGCTAACTATGGCTACACCTTC.

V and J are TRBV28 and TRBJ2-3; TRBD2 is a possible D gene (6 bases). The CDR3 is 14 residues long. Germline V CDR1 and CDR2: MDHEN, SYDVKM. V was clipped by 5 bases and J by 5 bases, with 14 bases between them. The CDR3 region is CASSPVPGVDTQYF. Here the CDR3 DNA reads TGTGCCAGCAGTCCGGTGCCGGGGGTAGATACGCAGTATTTT.

CDR3 nucleotides: TGTGCCAGCAGTTTATCGATAGACGAGCTGGTCTATGGCTACACCTTC. Amino acids: CASSLSIDELVYGYTF. The chain combines TRBV27 with TRBJ1-2, with no clear D. This CDR3 has 16 residues. Germline lookup yields CDR1 MNHEY and CDR2 SMNVEV (reference sequence). The germline V and J ends were trimmed by 0 bases and 4 bases, with 15 bases remaining between them.

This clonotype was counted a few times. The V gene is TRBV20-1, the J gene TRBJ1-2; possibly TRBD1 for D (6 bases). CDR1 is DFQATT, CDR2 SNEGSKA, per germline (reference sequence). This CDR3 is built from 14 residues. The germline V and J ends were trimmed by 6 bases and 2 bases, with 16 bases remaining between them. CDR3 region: CSAPSRGANYGYTF. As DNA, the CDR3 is TGCAGTGCCCCTTCCAGGGGCGCAAACTATGGCTACACCTTC.

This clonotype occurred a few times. CDR3 coding DNA: TGTGCCAGCAGCTTAGCCCAGGGAAGCACTGAAGCTTTCTTT. It encodes CASSLAQGSTEAFF. V gene TRBV7-9 combines with J gene TRBJ1-1, with a possible D match to TRBD1 (5 bases). V shed 0 bases and J shed 4 bases, with 9 bases lying between them. This CDR3 spans 14 amino acids. Germline V CDR1 and CDR2: SEHNR, FQNEAQ (reference sequence).

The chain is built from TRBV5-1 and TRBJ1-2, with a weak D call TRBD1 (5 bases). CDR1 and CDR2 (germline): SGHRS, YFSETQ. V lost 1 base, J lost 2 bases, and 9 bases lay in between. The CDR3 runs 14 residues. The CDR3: CASSLSTGNYGYTF. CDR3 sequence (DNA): TGCGCCAGCAGCTTGAGCACAGGAAACTATGGCTACACCTTC. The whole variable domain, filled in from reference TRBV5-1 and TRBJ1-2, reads KAGVTQTPRYLIKTRGQQVTLSCSPISGHRSVSWYQQTPGQGLQFLFEYFSETQRNKGNFPGRFSGRQFSNSRSEMNVSTLELGDSALYLCASSLSTGNYGYTFGSGTRLTVV.

CDR3 in amino acids: CASSQLAATYEQYF. CDR3 sequence (DNA): TGCGCCAGCAGCCAACTAGCGGCAACCTACGAGCAGTACTTC. This chain uses TRBV4-1 with TRBJ2-7; 7 bases agree with TRBD2. The V segment lost 2 bases and the J segment 2 bases; nucleotides outside the gene matches: 3. From germline, CDR1 is MGHRA and CDR2 YSYEKL. The CDR3 runs 14 residues.

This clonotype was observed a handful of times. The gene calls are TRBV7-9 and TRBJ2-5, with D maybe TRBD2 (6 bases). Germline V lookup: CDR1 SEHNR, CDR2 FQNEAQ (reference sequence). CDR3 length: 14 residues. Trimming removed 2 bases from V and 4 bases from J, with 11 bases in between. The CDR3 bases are TGTGCCAGCAGCTTACCCCGGGGGTCAGAGACCCAGTACTTC. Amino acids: CASSLPRGSETQYF.

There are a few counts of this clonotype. CDR3 residues: CASSQDEGALNTEAFF. CDR3 DNA sequence: TGCGCCAGCAGCCAAGACGAGGGAGCCTTGAACACTGAAGCTTTCTTT. The chain recombines TRBV4-1 with TRBJ1-1; D uncertain. V was clipped by 0 bases and J by 0 bases, with 11 bases between them. The germline CDR1 and CDR2 sequences are MGHRA and YSYEKL. The length of the CDR3 is 16 residues.

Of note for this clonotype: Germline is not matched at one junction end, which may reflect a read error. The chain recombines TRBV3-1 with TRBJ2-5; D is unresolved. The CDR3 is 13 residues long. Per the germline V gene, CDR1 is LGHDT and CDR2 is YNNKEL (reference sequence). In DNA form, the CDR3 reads TGTGCCAGCAACCAAGGCTGGGCGGAGACCCAGTACTTC. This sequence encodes CASNQGWAETQYF.